This T cell receptor beta chain is from a study of vaccination and CD4 T cells after COVID-19. Study context: Six males and four females constituted the convalescent cohort, two of whom were Hispanic. Ranging from 14 to 241, the interval between dose two and post-vaccine sampling had a median of 72 days. Overlapping spike peptides of SARS-CoV-2, HCoV-NL63, HCoV-OC43 and HCoV-229E were used, and cells were stimulated with them.

This sample's time point: late sampling 161 to 241 days after vaccination in three convalescent patients. Treatment reported: approximately 10-day PBMC culture with coronavirus spike peptide pools or control peptides (ViraFEST assay). The authors cultured approximately 2 million PBMCs per well with roughly 9.8 IU/ml IL-2 and about 10 ug/ml peptide pools. This clonotype was observed a single time. Its antigen is still unknown. V was cut by 8 bases and J by 3 bases, with 11 bases left in between. The CDR3 has 12 residues. Looked up from germline, CDR1 is SNHLY and CDR2 is FYNNEI. Cultured CD4+ T cell DNA was sequenced using the Oncomine TCR Beta short-read assay. TCRdb independently ran MiXCR on the PCR reads; one entry per CDR3 protein. This sample has about 23,000 distinct CDR3 sequences; roughly 44% occur once, and the top ten carry around 5.2%.

This TCR was sampled from a human donor who had recovered from COVID-19. V and J are TRBV2 and TRBJ2-7; no clear D. The sample in question was CD4+ T cells from blood, cultured in vitro, obtained about 7 months after SARS-CoV-2 vaccination. Written as DNA, the CDR3 is TGTGCCAGCGGTTCACCCTACTACGAGCAGTACTTC. Translating gives CASGSPYYEQYF.